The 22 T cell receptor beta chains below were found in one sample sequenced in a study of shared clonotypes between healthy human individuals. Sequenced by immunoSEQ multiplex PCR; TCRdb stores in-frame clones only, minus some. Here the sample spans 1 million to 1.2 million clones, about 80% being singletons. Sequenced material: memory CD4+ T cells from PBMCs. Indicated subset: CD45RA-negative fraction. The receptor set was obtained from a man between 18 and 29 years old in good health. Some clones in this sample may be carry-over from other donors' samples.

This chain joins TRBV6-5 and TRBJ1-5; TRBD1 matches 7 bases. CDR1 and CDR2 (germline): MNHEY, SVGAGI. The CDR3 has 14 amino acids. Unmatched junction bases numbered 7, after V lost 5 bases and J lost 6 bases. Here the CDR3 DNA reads TGTGCCAGCAGTCCGACAGGGATGGGTCAGCCCCAGCATTTT. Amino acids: CASSPTGMGQPQHF.

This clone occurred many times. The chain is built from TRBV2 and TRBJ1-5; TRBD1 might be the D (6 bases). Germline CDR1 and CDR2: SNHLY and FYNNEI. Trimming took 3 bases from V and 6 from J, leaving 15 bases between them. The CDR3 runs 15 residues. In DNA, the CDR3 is TGTGCCAGCAGTGAGGACAGCGGCCTATTTCAGCCCCAGCATTTT. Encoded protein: CASSEDSGLFQPQHF.

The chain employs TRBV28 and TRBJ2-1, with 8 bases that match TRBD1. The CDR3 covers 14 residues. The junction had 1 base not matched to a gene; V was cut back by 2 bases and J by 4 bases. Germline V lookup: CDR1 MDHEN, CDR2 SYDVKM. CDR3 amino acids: CASSLQGAYNEQFF. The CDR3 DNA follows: TGTGCCAGCAGTTTACAGGGGGCATACAATGAGCAGTTCTTC.

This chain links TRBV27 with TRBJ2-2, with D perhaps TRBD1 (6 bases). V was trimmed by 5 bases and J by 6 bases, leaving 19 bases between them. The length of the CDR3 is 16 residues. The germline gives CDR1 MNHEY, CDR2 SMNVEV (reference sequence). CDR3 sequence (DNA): TGTGCCAGCAGTCCTGGGTCATGGGGGCTCGCCGGGGAGCTGTTTTTT. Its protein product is CASSPGSWGLAGELFF.

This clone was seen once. CDR3 in amino acids: CASSQDGRTGANVLTF. Here the CDR3 DNA reads TGCGCCAGCAGCCAAGATGGGCGGACTGGGGCCAACGTCCTGACTTTC. V and J are TRBV4-3 and TRBJ2-6, with D unresolved. The CDR3 length is 16 residues. Germline V gene lookup returns CDR1 LGHNA and CDR2 YSLEER. V lost 0 bases and J 2 bases, leaving 8 bases between the germline ends.

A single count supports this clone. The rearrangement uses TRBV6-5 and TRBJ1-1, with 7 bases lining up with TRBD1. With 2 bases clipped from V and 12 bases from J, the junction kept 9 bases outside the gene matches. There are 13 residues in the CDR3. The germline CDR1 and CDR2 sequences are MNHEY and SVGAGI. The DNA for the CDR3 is TGTGCCAGCAGTTACGGCGGCAGGGGGAGGACTTTCTTT. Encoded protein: CASSYGGRGRTFF.

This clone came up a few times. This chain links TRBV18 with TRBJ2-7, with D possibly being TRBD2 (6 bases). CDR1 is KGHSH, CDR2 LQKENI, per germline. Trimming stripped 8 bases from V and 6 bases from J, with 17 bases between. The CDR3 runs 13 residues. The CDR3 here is CASRESERAEQYF. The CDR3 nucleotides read TGTGCCAGCCGGGAGTCGGAGCGGGCCGAGCAGTACTTC. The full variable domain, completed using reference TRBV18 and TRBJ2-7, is NAGVMQNPRHLVRRRGQEARLRCSPMKGHSHVYWYRQLPEEGLKFMVYLQKENIIDESGMPKERFSAEFPKEGPSILRIQQVVRGDSAAYFCASRESERAEQYFGPGTRLTVT.

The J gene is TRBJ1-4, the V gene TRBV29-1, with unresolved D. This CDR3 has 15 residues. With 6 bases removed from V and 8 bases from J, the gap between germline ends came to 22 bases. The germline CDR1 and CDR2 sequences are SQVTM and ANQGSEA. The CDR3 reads CSVHSQPDEDEKLFF. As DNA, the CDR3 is TGCAGCGTCCACAGTCAGCCAGACGAGGACGAAAAACTGTTTTTT.

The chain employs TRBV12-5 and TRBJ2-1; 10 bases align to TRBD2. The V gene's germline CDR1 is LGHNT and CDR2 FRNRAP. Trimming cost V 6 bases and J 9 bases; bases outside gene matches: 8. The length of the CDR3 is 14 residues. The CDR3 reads CASGHGSGRGEQFF. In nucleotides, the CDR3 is TGTGCTAGTGGACACGGCAGCGGGAGGGGTGAGCAGTTCTTC.

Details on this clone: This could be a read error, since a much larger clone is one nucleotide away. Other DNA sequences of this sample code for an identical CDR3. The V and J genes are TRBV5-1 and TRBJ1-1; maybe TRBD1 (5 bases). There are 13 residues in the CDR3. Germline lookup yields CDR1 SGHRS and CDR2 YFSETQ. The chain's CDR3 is CASSLRGGTEAFF. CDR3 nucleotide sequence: TGTGCCAGCAGCTTGAGGGGCGGCACTGAAGCTTTCTTT.

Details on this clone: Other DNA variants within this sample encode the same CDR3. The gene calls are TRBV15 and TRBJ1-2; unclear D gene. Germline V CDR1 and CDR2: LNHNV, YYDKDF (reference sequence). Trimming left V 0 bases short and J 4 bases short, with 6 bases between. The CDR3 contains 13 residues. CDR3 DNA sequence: TGTGCCACCAGCAGAGATGGGTCCTATGGCTACACCTTC. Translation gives CATSRDGSYGYTF.

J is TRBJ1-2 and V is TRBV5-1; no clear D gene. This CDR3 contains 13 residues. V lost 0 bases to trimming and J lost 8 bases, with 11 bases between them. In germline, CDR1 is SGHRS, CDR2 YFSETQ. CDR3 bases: TGCGCCAGCAGCTTGGGCGAACCTGGAGGCTACACCTTC. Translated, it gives CASSLGEPGGYTF. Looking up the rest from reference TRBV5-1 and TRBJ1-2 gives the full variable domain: KAGVTQTPRYLIKTRGQQVTLSCSPISGHRSVSWYQQTPGQGLQFLFEYFSETQRNKGNFPGRFSGRQFSNSRSEMNVSTLELGDSALYLCASSLGEPGGYTFGSGTRLTVV.

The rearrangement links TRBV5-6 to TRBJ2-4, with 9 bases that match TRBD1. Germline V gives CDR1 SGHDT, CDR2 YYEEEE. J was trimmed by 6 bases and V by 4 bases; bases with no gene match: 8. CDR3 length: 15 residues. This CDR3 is CASSPGTGSINIQYF. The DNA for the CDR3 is TGTGCCAGCAGCCCCGGGACAGGGTCGATAAACATTCAGTACTTC.

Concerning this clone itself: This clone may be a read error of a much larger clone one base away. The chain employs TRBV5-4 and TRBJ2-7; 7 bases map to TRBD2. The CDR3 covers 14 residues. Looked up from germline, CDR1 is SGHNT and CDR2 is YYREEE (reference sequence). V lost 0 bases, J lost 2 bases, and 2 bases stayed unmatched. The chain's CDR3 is CASSLEGGTYEQYF. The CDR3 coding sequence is TGTGCCAGCAGCTTGGAGGGAGGGACCTACGAGCAGTACTTC.

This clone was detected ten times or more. The CDR3 DNA sequence: TGTGCCATCTCGGGCAGCATTTTCAGCAATCAGCCCCAGCATTTT. Protein product: CAISGSIFSNQPQHF. The chain couples TRBV10-3 to TRBJ1-5; the D is unclear. V lost 8 bases and J lost 1, with 15 bases in between. Germline V lookup: CDR1 ENHRY, CDR2 SYGVKD. This CDR3 comprises 15 residues.

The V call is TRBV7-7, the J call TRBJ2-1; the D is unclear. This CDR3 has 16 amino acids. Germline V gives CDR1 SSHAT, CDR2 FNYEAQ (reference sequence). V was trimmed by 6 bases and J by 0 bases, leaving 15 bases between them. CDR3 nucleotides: TGTGCCAGCAGTGTTGGGCGCACGAGCTCCTACAATGAGCAGTTCTTC. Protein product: CASSVGRTSSYNEQFF.

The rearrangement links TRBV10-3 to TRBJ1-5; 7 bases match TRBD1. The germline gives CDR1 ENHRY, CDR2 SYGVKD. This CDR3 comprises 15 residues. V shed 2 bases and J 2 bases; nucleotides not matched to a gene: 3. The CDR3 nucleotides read TGTGCCATCAGTGAGGACAGGGCTGGCAATCAGCCCCAGCATTTT. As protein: CAISEDRAGNQPQHF.

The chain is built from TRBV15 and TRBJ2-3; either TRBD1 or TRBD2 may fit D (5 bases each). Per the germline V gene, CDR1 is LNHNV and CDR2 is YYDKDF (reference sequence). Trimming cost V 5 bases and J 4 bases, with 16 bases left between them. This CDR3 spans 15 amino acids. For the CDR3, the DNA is TGTGCCACCAGCGCCCTGCTGGGGGTTCCAGATACGCAGTATTTT. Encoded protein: CATSALLGVPDTQYF.

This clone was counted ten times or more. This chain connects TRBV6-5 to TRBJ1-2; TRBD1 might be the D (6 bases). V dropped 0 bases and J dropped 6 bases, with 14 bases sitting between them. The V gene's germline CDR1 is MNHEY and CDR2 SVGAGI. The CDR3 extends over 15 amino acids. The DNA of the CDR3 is TGTGCCAGCAGTTACTCGATAACCACAGGGAATGGCTACACCTTC. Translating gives CASSYSITTGNGYTF.

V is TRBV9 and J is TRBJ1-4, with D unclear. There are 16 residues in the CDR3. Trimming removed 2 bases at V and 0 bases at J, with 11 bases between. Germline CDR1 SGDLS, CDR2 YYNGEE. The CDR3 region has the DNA TGTGCCAGCAGCGTCTTGGACGGTGCAACTAATGAAAAACTGTTTTTT. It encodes CASSVLDGATNEKLFF. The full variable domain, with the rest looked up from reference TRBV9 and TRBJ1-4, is DSGVTQTPKHLITATGQRVTLRCSPRSGDLSVYWYQQSLDQGLQFLIQYYNGEERAKGNILERFSAQQFPDLHSELNLSSLELGDSALYFCASSVLDGATNEKLFFGSGTQLSVL.

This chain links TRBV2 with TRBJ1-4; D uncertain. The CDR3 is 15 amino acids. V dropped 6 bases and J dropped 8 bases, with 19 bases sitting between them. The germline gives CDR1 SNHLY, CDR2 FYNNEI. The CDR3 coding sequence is TGTGCCAGCAGCTTAAGAGGGCGGTTAGTGGAAAAACTGTTTTTT. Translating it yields CASSLRGRLVEKLFF.

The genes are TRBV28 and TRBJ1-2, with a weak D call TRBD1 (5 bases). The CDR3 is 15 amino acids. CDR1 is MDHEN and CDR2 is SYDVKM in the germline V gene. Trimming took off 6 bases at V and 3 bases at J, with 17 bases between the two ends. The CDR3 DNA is TGTGCCAGCAGCGGAGGGCGGAGGGGTGACTATGGCTACACCTTC. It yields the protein CASSGGRRGDYGYTF.